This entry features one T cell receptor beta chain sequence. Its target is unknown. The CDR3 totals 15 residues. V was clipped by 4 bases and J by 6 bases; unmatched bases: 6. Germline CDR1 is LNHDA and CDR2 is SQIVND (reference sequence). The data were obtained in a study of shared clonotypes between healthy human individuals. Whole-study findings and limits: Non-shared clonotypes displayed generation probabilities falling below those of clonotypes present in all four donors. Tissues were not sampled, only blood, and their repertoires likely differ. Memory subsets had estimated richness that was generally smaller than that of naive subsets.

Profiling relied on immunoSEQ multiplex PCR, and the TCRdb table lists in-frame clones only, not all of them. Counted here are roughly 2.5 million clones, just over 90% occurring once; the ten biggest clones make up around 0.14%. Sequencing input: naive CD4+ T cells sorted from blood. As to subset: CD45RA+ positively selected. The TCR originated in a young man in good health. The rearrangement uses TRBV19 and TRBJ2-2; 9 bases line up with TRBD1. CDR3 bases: TGTGCCAGTAGTAGGGACAGGGTTATTGCCGGGGAGCTGTTTTTT. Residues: CASSRDRVIAGELFF.